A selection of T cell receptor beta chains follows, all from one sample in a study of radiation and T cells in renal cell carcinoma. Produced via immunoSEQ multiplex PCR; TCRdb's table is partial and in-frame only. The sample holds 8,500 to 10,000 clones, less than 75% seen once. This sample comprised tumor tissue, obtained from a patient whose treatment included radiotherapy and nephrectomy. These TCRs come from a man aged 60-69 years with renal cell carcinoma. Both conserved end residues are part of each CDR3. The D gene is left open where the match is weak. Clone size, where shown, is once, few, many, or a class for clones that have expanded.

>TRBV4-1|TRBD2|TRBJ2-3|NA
CASSQQASGRADTQYF
TGCGCCAGCAGCCAACAGGCTAGCGGGAGAGCAGATACGCAGTATTTT
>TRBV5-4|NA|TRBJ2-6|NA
CASSQDAGAGANVLTF
TGCGCCAGCAGCCAAGATGCCGGGGCCGGGGCCAACGTCCTGACTTTC
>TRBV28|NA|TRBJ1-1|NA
CASTTRLGEAFF
TGTGCCAGCACCACCAGGCTAGGTGAAGCTTTCTTT
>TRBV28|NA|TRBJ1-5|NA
CASTKTGANQPQHF
TGTGCCAGCACCAAAACCGGGGCCAATCAGCCCCAGCATTTT
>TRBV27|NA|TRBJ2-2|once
CASSLAGSRENTGELFF
TGTGCCAGCAGTTTAGCGGGGTCGAGGGAGAACACCGGGGAGCTGTTTTTT
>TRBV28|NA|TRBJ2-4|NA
CASNKRNEAKNIQYF
TGTGCCAGCAACAAAAGGAACGAAGCCAAAAACATTCAGTACTTC
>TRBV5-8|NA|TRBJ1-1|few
CASSFSYEAFF
TGTGCCAGCAGCTTTTCCTACGAAGCTTTCTTT
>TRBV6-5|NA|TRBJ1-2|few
CASSYSTEFYGYTF
TGTGCCAGCAGTTACTCAACAGAATTCTATGGCTACACCTTC
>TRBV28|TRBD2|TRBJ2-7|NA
CASSLGTSGGYEQYF
TGTGCCAGCAGTTTAGGGACTAGCGGGGGATACGAGCAGTACTTC
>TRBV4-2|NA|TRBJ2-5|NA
CASSQDGPGGGETQYF
TGTGCCAGCAGCCAAGATGGGCCAGGAGGGGGAGAGACCCAGTACTTC
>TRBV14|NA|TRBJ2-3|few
CASSQESGTWGDTQYF
TGTGCCAGCAGCCAAGAGTCGGGGACTTGGGGAGATACGCAGTATTTT
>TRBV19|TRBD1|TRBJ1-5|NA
CATWGQARSNQPQHF
TGTGCCACTTGGGGACAGGCCCGGAGCAATCAGCCCCAGCATTTT
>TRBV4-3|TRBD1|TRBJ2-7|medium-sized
CASSPGTGSYEQYF
TGCGCCAGCAGCCCGGGGACAGGGTCTTACGAGCAGTACTTC
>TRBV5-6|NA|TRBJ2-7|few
CASSLGWGSLYEQYF
TGTGCCAGCAGCTTGGGTTGGGGGTCCCTCTACGAGCAGTACTTC
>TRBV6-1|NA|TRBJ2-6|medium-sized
CASSVGEGANVLTF
TGTGCCAGCAGTGTAGGGGAGGGGGCCAACGTCCTGACTTTC
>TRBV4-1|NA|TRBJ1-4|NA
CASSQDDSPEKLFF
TGCGCCAGCAGCCAAGATGACAGTCCTGAAAAACTGTTTTTT
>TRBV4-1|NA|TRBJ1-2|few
CASSPRSSGGYTF
TGCGCCAGCAGCCCAAGAAGTTCTGGGGGCTACACCTTC
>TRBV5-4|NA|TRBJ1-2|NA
CASSSARVGYGYTF
TGTGCCAGCAGTTCCGCCAGGGTCGGGTATGGCTACACCTTC
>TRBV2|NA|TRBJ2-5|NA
CASRARDSETQYF
TGTGCCAGCAGGGCCCGGGACTCTGAGACCCAGTACTTC
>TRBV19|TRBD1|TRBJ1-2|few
CASSETGGRGYGYTF
TGTGCCAGTAGTGAAACAGGGGGCAGAGGCTATGGCTACACCTTC
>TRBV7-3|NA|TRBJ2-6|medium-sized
CASSLSGTGANVLTF
TGTGCCAGCAGCTTATCGGGGACTGGGGCCAACGTCCTGACTTTC
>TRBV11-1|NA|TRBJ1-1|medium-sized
CASSARNTEAFF
TGTGCCAGCAGCGCTCGTAACACTGAAGCTTTCTTT
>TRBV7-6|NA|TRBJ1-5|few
CASTSSKGRDNQPQHF
TGTGCCTCTACGTCCTCCAAAGGACGGGACAATCAGCCCCAGCATTTT
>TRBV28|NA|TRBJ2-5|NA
CASSLAGANQETQYF
TGTGCCAGCAGTTTAGCAGGGGCAAACCAAGAGACCCAGTACTTC
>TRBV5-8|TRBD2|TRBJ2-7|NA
CASSLSRGLAASYEQYF
TGTGCCAGCAGCTTGAGTAGGGGACTAGCGGCCTCCTACGAGCAGTACTTC
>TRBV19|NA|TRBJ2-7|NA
CASSIGRSSRIPYEQYF
TGTGCCAGTAGTATTGGGCGATCCTCCCGGATACCCTACGAGCAGTACTTC
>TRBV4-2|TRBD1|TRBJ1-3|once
CASSQDPPTGVLRNTIYF
TGTGCCAGCAGCCAAGATCCTCCGACAGGGGTTCTCAGAAACACCATATATTTT
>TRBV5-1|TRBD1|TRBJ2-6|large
CASSWTGGGGANVLTF
TGCGCCAGCAGCTGGACAGGGGGCGGTGGGGCCAACGTCCTGACTTTC